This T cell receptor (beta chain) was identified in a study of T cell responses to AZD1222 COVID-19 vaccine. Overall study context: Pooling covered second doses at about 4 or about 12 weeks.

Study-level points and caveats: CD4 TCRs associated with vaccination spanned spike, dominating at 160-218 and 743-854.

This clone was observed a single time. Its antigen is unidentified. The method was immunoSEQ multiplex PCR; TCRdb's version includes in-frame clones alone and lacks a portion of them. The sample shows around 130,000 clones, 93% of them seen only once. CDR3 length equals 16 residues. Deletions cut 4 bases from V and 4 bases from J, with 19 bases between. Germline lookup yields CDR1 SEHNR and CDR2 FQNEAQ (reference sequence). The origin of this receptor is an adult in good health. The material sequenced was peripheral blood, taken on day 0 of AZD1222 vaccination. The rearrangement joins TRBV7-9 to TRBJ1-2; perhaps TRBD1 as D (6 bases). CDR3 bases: TGTGCCAGCAGCTCATCGGCAGATCAGGGGTTCTATGGCTACACCTTC. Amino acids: CASSSSADQGFYGYTF.